This T cell receptor (beta chain) was profiled in a study of blood T cells in healthy people across ages. This clonotype was detected ten times or more. Then a second PCR, running about 6 to 11 cycles, was carried out with a sample-barcoded 5' primer and a J-beta primer mix. A single record per CDR3 protein comes from TCRdb applying MiXCR to the 5' RACE reads. This sample has some 890,000 distinct CDR3 sequences, with 25% to 30% found just once. Germline V CDR1 and CDR2: SGHRS, YFSETQ. The V segment lost 3 bases and the J segment 6 bases; nucleotides outside the gene matches: 3. The length of the CDR3 is 14 residues. The same data also contributed to another study, on T cells of mothers and their children.

The sample taken for sequencing was blood. The TCR comes from a woman between 40 and 50 years old in good health. The J gene is TRBJ2-7, the V gene TRBV5-1, with 13 nucleotides matching TRBD2. The CDR3 region has the DNA TGCGCCAGCAGCTCCACTAGCGGGGGGGTCGAGCAGTACTTC. Protein: CASSSTSGGVEQYF.